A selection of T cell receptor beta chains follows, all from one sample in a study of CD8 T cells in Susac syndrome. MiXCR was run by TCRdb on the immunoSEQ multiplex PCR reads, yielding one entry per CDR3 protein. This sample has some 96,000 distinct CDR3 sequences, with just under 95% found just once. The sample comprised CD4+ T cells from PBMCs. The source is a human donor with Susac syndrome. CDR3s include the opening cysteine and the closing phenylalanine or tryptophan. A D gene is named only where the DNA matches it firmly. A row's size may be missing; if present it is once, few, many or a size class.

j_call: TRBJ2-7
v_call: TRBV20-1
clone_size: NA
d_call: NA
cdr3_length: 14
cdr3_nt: TGCAGTGCTGGACATAGGACCGTTCCCTACGAGCAGTACTTC
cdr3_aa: CSAGHRTVPYEQYF

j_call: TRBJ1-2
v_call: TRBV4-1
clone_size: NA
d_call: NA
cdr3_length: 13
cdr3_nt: TGCGCCAGCAGCCCCGTGGGACTCGGCGGCTACACCTTC
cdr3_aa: CASSPVGLGGYTF

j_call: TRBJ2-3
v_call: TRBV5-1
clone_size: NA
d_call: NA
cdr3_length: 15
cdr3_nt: TGCGCCAGCAGCTTCTTTAGTCAGGGTACAGATACGCAGTATTTT
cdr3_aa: CASSFFSQGTDTQYF

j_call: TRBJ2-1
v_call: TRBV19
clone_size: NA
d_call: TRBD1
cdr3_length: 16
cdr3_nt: TGTGCCACCAAAGCCCGAGGACAGGGCATTATCTATGAGCAGTTCTTC
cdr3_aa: CATKARGQGIIYEQFF

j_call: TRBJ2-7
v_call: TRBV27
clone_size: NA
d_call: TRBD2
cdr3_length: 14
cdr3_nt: TGTGCCAGCAGTTGGACTAGCGGGCCCTACGAGCAGTACTTC
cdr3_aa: CASSWTSGPYEQYF

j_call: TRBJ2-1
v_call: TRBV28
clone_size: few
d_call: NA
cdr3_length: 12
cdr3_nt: TGTGCCAGCAGTTTATTGTACAATGAGCAGTTCTTC
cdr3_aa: CASSLLYNEQFF

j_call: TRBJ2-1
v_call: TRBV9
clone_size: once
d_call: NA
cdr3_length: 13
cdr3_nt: TGTGCCAGCAGCCCCCGGGAAGGGGGAGAGCAGTTCTTC
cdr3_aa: CASSPREGGEQFF

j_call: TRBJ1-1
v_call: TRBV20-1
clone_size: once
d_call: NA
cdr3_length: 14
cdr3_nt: TGCAGTGCAACGGGTCATGAGGGGAACACTGAAGCTTTCTTT
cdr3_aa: CSATGHEGNTEAFF

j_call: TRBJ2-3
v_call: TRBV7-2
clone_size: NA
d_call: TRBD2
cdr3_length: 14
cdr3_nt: TGTGCCAGCAGCCCAAGTGGGGGACTAGCGGTTCAGTATTTT
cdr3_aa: CASSPSGGLAVQYF

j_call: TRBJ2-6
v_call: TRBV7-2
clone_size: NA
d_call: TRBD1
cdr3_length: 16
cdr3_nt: TGTGCCAGCAGGAACTCCAGGGGGCCCGGGGCCAACGTCCTGACTTTC
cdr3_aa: CASRNSRGPGANVLTF

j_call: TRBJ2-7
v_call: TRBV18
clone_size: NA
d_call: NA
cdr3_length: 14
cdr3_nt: TGTGCCAGCTCGCAGGACGGAACCCCCTACGAGCAGTACTTC
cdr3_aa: CASSQDGTPYEQYF

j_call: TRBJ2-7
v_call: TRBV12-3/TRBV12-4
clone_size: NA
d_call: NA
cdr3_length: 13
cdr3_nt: TGTGCCAGCACCCCGACAGGGACTTACGAGCAGTACTTC
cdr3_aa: CASTPTGTYEQYF

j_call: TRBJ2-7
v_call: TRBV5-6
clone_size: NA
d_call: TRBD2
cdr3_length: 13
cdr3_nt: TGTGCCAGCAGCTTGGCCGGGGAGGGCGAGCAGTACTTC
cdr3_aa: CASSLAGEGEQYF

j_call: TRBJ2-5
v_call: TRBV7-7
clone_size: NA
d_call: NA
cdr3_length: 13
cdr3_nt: TGTGCCAGCAGCTCAGGGTTGAAAGAGACCCAGTACTTC
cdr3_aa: CASSSGLKETQYF

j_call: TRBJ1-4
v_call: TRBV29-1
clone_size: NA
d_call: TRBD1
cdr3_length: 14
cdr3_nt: TGCAGCGTTGGGGACAGGGCTGACGGTGAAAAACTGTTTTTT
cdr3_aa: CSVGDRADGEKLFF

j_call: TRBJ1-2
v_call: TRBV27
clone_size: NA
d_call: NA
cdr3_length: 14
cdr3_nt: TGTGCCAGCAGTTCCTCTACAGGGTACTATGGCTACACCTTC
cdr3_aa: CASSSSTGYYGYTF

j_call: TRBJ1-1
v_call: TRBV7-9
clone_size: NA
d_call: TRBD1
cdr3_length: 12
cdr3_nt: TGTGCCAGAGGACAGGGAGAGACTGAAGCTTTCTTT
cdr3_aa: CARGQGETEAFF

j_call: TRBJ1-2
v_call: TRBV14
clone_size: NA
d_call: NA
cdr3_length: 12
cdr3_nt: TGTGCCAGCAGCCAAGATTTCTATGGCTACACCTTC
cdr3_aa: CASSQDFYGYTF

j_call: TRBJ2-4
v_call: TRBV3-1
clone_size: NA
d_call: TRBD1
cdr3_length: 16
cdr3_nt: TGTGCCAGCAGCCAAGGCTACAGGGGAGCCAAAAACATTCAGTACTTC
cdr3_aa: CASSQGYRGAKNIQYF

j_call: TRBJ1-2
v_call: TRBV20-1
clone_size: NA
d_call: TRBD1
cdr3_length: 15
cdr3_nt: TGCAGTGCTAGACCCCCGGGACAGGGGGACCATGGCTACACCTTC
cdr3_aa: CSARPPGQGDHGYTF

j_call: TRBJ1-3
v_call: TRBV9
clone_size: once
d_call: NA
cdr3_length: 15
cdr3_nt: TGTGCCAGCAGCGGACAAACAGCGAGTGGAAACACCATATATTTT
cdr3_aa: CASSGQTASGNTIYF

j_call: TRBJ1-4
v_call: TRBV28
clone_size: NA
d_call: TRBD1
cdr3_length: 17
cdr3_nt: TGTGCCAGCGTCAGGGGGACCCGTAGTGCAACTAATGAAAAACTGTTTTTT
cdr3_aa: CASVRGTRSATNEKLFF

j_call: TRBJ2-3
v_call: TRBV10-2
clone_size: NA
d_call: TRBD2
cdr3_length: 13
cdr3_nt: TGCGCCAGCAGGGAAGCGGGGGAGAATACGCAGTATTTT
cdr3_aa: CASREAGENTQYF

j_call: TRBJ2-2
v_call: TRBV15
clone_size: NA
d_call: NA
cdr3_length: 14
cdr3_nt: TGTGCCACCAGCAGAGATAGGGGACGCGGGGAGCTGTTTTTT
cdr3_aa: CATSRDRGRGELFF

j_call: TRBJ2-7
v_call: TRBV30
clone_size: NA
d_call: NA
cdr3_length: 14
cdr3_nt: TGTGCCTGGAGTTCGAGGACCGATTCCTACGAGCAGTACTTC
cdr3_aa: CAWSSRTDSYEQYF

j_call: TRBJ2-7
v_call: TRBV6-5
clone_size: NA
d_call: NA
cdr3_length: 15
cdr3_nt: TGTGCCAGTTCTTCCAGGGCCGGGAGCACCTACGAGCAGTACTTC
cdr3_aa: CASSSRAGSTYEQYF

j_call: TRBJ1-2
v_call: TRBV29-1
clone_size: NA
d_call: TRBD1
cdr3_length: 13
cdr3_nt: TGCAGCGTTGATCCCCGGGACAGGGAGGGCTACACCTTC
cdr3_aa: CSVDPRDREGYTF

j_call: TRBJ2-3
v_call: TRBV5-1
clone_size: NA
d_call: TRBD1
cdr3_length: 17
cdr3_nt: TGCGCCAGCAGCTCTAACCCCGGGACAGGGTTCCCAGATACGCAGTATTTT
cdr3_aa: CASSSNPGTGFPDTQYF

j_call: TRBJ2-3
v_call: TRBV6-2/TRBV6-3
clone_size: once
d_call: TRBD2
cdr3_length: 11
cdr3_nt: TGTGCCAGCAGTTCTAGGACTAGCGTCAGTTTT
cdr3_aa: CASSSRTSVSF

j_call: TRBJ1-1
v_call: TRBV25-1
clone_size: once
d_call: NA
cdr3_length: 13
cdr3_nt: TGTGCCAGCTGCCGAGGGGGAAACACTGAAGCTTTCTTT
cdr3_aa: CASCRGGNTEAFF

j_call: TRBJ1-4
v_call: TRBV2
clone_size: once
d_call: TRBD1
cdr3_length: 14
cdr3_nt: TGTGCCAGCGATGCCGGGACAGAGAATGAAAAACTGTTTTTT
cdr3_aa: CASDAGTENEKLFF

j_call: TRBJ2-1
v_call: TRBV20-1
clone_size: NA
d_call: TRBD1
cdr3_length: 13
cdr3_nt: TGCAGTTCCGGGACAGGGAACTACAATGAGCAGTTCTTC
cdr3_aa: CSSGTGNYNEQFF

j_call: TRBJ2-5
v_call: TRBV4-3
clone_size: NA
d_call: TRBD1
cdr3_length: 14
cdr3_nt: TGCGCCAGCAGCTATGGACAGGGAGGAGAGACCCAGTACTTC
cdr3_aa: CASSYGQGGETQYF

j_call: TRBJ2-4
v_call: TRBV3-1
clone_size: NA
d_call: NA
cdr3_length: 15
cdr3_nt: TGTGCCAGCAGCCAAGGTGCAGGAAGCAGGAACATTCAGTACTTC
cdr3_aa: CASSQGAGSRNIQYF

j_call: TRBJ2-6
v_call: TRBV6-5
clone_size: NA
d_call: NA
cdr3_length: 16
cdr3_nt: TGTGCCAGCAGTTTCGGGACCCCTGCTGGGGCCAACGTCCTGACTTTC
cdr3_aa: CASSFGTPAGANVLTF

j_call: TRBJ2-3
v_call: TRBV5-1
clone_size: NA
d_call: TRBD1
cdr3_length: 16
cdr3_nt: TGCGCCAGCAGCTCACACCGGGACAGTATCGCAGATACGCAGTATTTT
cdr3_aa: CASSSHRDSIADTQYF

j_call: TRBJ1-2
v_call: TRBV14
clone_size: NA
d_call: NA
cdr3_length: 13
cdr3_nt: TGTGCCAGCAGCCAGGACCTACTGAGAGGCTACACCTTC
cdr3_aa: CASSQDLLRGYTF

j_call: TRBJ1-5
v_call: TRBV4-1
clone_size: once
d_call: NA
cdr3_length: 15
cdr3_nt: TGCGCCAGCAGCCAATTTGGACTGGGAGATCAGCCCCAGCATTTT
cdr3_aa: CASSQFGLGDQPQHF

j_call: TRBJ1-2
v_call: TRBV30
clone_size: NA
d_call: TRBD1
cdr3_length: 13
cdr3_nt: TGTGCCTGCCCTGGACAGGGTGGCTATGGCTACACCTTC
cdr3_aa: CACPGQGGYGYTF

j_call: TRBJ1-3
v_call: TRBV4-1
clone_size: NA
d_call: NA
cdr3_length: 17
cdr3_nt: TGCGCCAGCAGCCAAGGCCAAGGTCAGGGCATTGGAAACACCATATATTTT
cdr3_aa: CASSQGQGQGIGNTIYF

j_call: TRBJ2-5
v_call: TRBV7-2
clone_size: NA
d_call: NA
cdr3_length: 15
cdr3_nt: TGTGCCAGCAGCTCCGGGGCTGGGTCCCAAGAGACCCAGTACTTC
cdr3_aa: CASSSGAGSQETQYF

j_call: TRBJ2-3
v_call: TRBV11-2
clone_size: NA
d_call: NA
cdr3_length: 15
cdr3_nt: TGTGCCAGCATCCGGGGACCTCAAAGCACAGATACGCAGTATTTT
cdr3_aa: CASIRGPQSTDTQYF

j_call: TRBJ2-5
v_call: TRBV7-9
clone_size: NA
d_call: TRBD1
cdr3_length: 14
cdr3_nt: TGTGCCAGCAGCCCGGGACAGCACCAAGAGACCCAGTACTTC
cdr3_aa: CASSPGQHQETQYF

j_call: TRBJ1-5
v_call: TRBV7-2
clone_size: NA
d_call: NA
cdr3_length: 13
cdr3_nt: TGTGCCAGCAGCTCCGGGGGCGGACAGCCCCAGCATTTT
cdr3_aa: CASSSGGGQPQHF

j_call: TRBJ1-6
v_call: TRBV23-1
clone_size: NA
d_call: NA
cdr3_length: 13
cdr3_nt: TGCGCCAGCAGTAGGACAGCCAATTCACCCCTCCACTTT
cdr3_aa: CASSRTANSPLHF

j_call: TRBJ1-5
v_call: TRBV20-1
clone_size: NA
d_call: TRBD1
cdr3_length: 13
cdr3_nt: TGCAGTGCTAGCAGGGGGGTGGGGCAGCCCCAGCATTTT
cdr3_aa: CSASRGVGQPQHF

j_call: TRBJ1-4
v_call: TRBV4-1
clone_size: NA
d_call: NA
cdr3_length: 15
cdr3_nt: TGCGCCAGCAGCCAAGACTTCCCGACCGATGAAAAACTGTTTTTT
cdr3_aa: CASSQDFPTDEKLFF

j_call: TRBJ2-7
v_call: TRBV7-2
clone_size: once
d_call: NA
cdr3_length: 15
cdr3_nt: TGTGCCAGCAGCTTAGCGCCGGGCCCCCTCTACGAGCAGTACTTC
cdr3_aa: CASSLAPGPLYEQYF

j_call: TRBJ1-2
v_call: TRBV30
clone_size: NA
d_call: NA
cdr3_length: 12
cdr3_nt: TGTGCCTGGAACCGGGAGTCGAGTAGCTACACCTTC
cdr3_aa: CAWNRESSSYTF

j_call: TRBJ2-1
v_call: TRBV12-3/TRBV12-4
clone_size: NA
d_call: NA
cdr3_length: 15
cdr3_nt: TGTGCCAGCAGTCCTCAGGGGCTAGCTAGCAATGAGCAGTTCTTC
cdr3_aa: CASSPQGLASNEQFF

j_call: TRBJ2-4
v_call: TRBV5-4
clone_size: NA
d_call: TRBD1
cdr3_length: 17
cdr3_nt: TGTGCCAGCAGCTTGGGCAGGGGACAGGGGGCTAGAAACATTCAGTACTTC
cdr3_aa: CASSLGRGQGARNIQYF

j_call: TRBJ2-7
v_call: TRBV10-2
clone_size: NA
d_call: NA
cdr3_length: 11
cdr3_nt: TGCGCCAGCACCTCGGGGAGCGAGCAGTACTTC
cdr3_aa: CASTSGSEQYF

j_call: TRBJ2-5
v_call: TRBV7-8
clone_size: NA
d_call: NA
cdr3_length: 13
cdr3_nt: TGTGCCAGCAGTTCGGGGGAGCGGGAGACCCAGTACTTC
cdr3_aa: CASSSGERETQYF

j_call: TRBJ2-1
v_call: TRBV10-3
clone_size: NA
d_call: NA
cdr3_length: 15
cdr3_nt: TGTGCCATCAGCGGCGGACAGATCTTGATCAATGAGCAGTTCTTC
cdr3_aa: CAISGGQILINEQFF

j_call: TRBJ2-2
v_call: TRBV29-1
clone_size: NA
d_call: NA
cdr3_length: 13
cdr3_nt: TGCAGCGTTGTTTGGCCCAACACCGGGGAGCTGTTTTTT
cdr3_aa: CSVVWPNTGELFF